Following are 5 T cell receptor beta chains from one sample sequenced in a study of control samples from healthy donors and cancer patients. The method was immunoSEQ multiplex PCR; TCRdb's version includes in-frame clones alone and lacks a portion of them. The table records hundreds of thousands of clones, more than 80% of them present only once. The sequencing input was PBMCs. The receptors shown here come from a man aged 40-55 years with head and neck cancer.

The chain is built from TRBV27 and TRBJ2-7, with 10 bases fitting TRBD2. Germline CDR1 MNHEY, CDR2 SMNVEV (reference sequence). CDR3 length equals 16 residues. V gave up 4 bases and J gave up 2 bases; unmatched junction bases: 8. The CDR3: CASSSWGSGRAYEQYF. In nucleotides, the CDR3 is TGTGCCAGCAGTTCGTGGGGGAGCGGGAGGGCCTACGAGCAGTACTTC.

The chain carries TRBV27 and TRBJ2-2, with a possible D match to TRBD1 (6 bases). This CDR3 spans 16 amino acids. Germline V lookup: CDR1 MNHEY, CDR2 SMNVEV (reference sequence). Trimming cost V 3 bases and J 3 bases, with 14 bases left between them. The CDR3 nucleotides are TGTGCCAGCAGTTTGCCTCCGGGACAATACACCGGGGAGCTGTTTTTT. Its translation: CASSLPPGQYTGELFF.

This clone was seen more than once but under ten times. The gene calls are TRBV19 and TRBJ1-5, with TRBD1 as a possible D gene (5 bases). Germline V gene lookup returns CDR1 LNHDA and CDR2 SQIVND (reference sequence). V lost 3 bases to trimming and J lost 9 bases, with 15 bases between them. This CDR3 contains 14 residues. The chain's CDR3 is CASSIGGTGVPQHF. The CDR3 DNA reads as TGTGCCAGTAGTATTGGCGGGACCGGGGTGCCCCAGCATTTT.

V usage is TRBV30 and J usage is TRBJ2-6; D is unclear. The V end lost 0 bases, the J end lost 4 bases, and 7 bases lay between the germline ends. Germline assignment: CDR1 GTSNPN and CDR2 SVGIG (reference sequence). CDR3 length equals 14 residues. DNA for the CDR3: TGTGCCTGGAGTGTCGGATCCGGGGCCAACGTCCTGACTTTC. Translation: CAWSVGSGANVLTF.

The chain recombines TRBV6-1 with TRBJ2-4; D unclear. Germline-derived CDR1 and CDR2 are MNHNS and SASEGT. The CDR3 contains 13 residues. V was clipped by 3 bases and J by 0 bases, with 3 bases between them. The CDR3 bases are TGTGCCAGCAGTGAGCTAGCCAAAAACATTCAGTACTTC. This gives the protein CASSELAKNIQYF.